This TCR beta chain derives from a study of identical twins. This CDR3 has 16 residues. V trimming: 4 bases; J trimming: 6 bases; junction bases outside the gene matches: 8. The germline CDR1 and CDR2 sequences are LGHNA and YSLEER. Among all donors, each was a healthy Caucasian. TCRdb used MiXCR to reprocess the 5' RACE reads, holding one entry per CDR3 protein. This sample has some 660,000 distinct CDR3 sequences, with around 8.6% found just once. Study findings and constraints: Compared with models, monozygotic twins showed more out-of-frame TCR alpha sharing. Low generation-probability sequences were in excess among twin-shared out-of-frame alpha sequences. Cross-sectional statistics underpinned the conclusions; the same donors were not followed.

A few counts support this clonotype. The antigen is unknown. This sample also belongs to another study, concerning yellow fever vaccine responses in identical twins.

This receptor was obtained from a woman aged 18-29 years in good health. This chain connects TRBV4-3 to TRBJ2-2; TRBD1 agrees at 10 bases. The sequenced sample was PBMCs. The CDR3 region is CASSPDRGNVPGELFF. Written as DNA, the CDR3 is TGCGCCAGCAGCCCGGACAGGGGGAATGTACCCGGGGAGCTGTTTTTT.